This TCR beta chain was recorded in a study of blood T cells in healthy people across ages. Study observations and caveats: More naive CD4+ cells and higher diversity marked long-lived donors relative to aged donors. Naive T cell percentage showed a strong correlation with TCR beta diversity.

Combining a sample-barcoded 5' primer with a J-beta primer mix, a second PCR ran for roughly 7 to 12 cycles. Carrying 12 random nucleotides, a template-switch adaptor labeled each individual cDNA molecule. TCRdb itself ran the 5' RACE reads through MiXCR, one entry per CDR3 protein. The table records roughly 1 million distinct CDR3 sequences, roughly 24% of them present only once. The germline V gene has CDR1 LGHNT and CDR2 FRNRAP. The CDR3 is 14 amino acids. A note on this clonotype: Its antigen is as yet unknown. An end of the junction does not agree with germline; a read error may underlie this.

Separately, the same data were catalogued under a study of T cells of mothers and their children. That report notes: Slightly, though not significantly, more overlap was seen in related than in unrelated mother-child pairs.

The rearrangement links TRBV12-5 to TRBJ1-5; weak D call: TRBD1 (6 bases). The clonotype comes from a girl aged 2-9 years in good health. Sequencing was done on a sample of blood. The CDR3 DNA reads TGTGCTAGTAGACCGGGGGAACAGGGTCAGCCCCAGCACTTT. It specifies CASRPGEQGQPQHF.